Listed below are T cell receptor beta chains from one sample, sequenced in a study of blood T cell repertoires in COVID-19. Assay: immunoSEQ multiplex PCR; the TCRdb copy retains only in-frame clones and omits some. The table has about 130,000 clones, around 75% seen once. Sequencing was done on a sample of peripheral blood. The receptors originated from a woman between 65 and 79 years old with COVID-19, enrolled during active disease. The CDR3 runs from the conserved cysteine through the conserved F or W. Fields, in order: clone size, J gene, V gene, D gene, CDR3 DNA, CDR3 protein. D genes are given only for firm matches. Clone size is given for some rows only: seen once, a few or many times, or a class if the clone is expanded.

. TRBJ2-7 TRBV7-2 . TGTGCCAGCAGCTTAGAGCTCGCGGGTGAGCAGTACTTC CASSLELAGEQYF
. TRBJ2-4 TRBV7-2 . TGTGCCAGCAGCTTAGTGGGTAGTTCGGCAGGGCAAAACATTCAGTACTTC CASSLVGSSAGQNIQYF
. TRBJ1-5 TRBV28 . TGTGCCAGCAGTCCCAAGGGTACCCGACAGGGCAATCAGCCCCAGCATTTT CASSPKGTRQGNQPQHF
. TRBJ1-2 TRBV3-1/TRBV3-2 . TGTGCCAGCAGCCAAGAAGTGGGGGCCTATGGCTACACCTTC CASSQEVGAYGYTF
. TRBJ1-2 TRBV30 . TGTGCCTGGAGGAAGGGACAAAGCTATGGCTACACCTTC CAWRKGQSYGYTF
. TRBJ1-3 TRBV25-1 . TGTGCCAGCAGGCAGACGGGTATCTCTGGAAACACCATATATTTT CASRQTGISGNTIYF
few TRBJ2-7 TRBV5-6 . TGTGCCAGCAGCACTTACAGGGCCGCCCAGATCGGGCAGTACTTC CASSTYRAAQIGQYF
. TRBJ2-7 TRBV5-5 . TGTGCCAGCAGCTGGGGGGGACAGGTGGGATACGAGCAGTACTTC CASSWGGQVGYEQYF
. TRBJ2-3 TRBV7-3 . TGTGCCAGCAGCTTTGGGCAGGTCAGCACAGATACGCAGTATTTT CASSFGQVSTDTQYF
. TRBJ1-2 TRBV24-1 . TGTGCCACCAGTGAACCAGGGTTTGGCTACACCTTC CATSEPGFGYTF
. TRBJ1-3 TRBV2 TRBD1 TGTGCCAGCAGCAAACCAGGGGGGATTAACTCTGGAAACACCATATATTTT CASSKPGGINSGNTIYF
. TRBJ1-5 TRBV28 TRBD1 TGTGCCACCGGGAGAAGGGGGCTGAATCAGCCCCAGCATTTT CATGRRGLNQPQHF
. TRBJ1-2 TRBV27 . TGTGCCAGCAGTAGCCCCCTTACGGGTAACTATGGCTACACCTTC CASSSPLTGNYGYTF
. TRBJ1-1 TRBV15 . TGTGCCACCAGTAACGACGGTTGGGGGGACACTGAAGCTTTCTTT CATSNDGWGDTEAFF
. TRBJ1-5 TRBV2 . TGTGCCAGCAGCCCCGGGACACGCAATCAGCCCCAGCATTTT CASSPGTRNQPQHF
. TRBJ2-7 TRBV19 . TGTGCCAGTAGTGCCCAGACCGCCGGGTCATACGAGCAGTACTTC CASSAQTAGSYEQYF
. TRBJ1-5 TRBV6-1 . TGTGCCAGCAGTGAAGCGGTCGCGGCGCACAATCAGCCCCAGCATTTT CASSEAVAAHNQPQHF
. TRBJ1-6 TRBV11-2 . TGTGCCAGCAGCTCGTCAGAGGCGGCACCCCTCCACTTT CASSSSEAAPLHF
. TRBJ2-7 TRBV7-2 . TGTGCCAGCAGCTTAGAAAGGGGCCAACACTACGAGCAGTACTTC CASSLERGQHYEQYF
. TRBJ1-2 TRBV19 TRBD1 TGTGCCAGTAGCCGAGGGACAGATATTAACTATGGCTACACCTTC CASSRGTDINYGYTF
many TRBJ2-3 TRBV18 TRBD2 TGTGCCAGCTCACCGAACGGGGGGGGCACAGATACGCAGTATTTT CASSPNGGGTDTQYF
. TRBJ2-5 TRBV29-1 TRBD1 TGCAGCGTTGGGGACAGGGGACGGGCGGGGACCCAGTACTTC CSVGDRGRAGTQYF
. TRBJ2-1 TRBV5-4 . TGTGCCAGCAGCTTGGTGGCGGGGGCCGCGTATTCCTACAATGAGCAGTTCTTC CASSLVAGAAYSYNEQFF